This T cell receptor beta chain emerged from a study of cytomegalovirus exposure and HLA in healthy donors. This CDR3 contains 13 residues. Germline-derived CDR1 and CDR2 are SNHLY and FYNNEI. Trimming removed 1 base from V and 6 bases from J, with 6 bases in between. The study's findings and limits: For TCR beta chains, V- and J-gene trimming was later linked to a missense DCLRE1C variant.

Comment on this clone: Its antigen is not known.

Amplification used 60 Vbeta primers and 13 Jbeta primers. Clones were sequenced by immunoSEQ multiplex PCR, and TCRdb holds only the in-frame ones, with some missing. Recorded here are about 48,000 clones; the top ten clones represent about 6.1%. V is TRBV2 and J is TRBJ2-2; D gene ambiguous. The receptor's source is a male donor in good health and CMV-seropositive. The sequenced sample consisted of PBMCs. The CDR3, as DNA: TGTGCCAGCAGTGAAGGGCTAGCCGGGGAGCTGTTTTTT. It specifies CASSEGLAGELFF.